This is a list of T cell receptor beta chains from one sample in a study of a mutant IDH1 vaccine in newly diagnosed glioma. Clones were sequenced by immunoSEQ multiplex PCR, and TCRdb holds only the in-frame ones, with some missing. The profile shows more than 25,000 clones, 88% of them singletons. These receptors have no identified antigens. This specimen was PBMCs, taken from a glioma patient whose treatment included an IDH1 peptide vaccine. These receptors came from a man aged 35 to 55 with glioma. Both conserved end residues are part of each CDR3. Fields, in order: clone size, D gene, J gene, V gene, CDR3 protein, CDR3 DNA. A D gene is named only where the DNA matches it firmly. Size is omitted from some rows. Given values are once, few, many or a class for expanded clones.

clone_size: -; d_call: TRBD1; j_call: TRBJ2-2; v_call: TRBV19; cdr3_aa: CASSIGQGATRELFF; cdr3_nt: TGTGCCAGTAGTATAGGGCAGGGGGCTACCCGGGAGCTGTTTTTT
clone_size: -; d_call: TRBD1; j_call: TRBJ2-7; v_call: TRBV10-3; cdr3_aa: CAISPVTDRGHLYF; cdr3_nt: TGTGCCATCAGCCCCGTAACGGACAGGGGGCACTTGTACTTC
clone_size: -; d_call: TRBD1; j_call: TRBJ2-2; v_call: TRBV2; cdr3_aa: CATNADRGSTGELFF; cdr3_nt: TGTGCCACCAACGCGGACAGGGGAAGCACCGGGGAGCTGTTTTTT
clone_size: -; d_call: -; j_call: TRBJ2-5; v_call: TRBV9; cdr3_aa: CASSVGFSEETQYF; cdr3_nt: TGTGCCAGCAGCGTAGGGTTTAGCGAGGAGACCCAGTACTTC
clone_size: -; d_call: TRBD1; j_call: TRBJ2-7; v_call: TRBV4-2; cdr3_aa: CASSRGETGQYEQYF; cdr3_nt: TGTGCCAGCAGCCGAGGAGAGACAGGGCAGTACGAGCAGTACTTC
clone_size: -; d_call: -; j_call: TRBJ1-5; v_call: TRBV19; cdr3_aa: CASSIDHGVGIYSNQPQHF; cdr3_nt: TGTGCCAGTAGTATAGATCATGGGGTGGGGATTTATAGCAATCAGCCCCAGCATTTT
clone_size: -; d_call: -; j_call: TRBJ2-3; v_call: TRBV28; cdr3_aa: CASSLDPGNLADTQYF; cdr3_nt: TGTGCCAGCAGCCTAGACCCCGGTAATCTGGCAGATACGCAGTATTTT
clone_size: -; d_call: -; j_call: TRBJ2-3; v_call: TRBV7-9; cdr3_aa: CASSLGQGRQYF; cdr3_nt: TGTGCCAGCAGCTTAGGGCAGGGTAGGCAGTATTTT
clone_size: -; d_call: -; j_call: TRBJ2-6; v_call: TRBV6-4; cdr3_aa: CASSDGGSGANVLTF; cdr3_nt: TGTGCCAGCAGTGACGGGGGGTCTGGGGCCAACGTCCTGACTTTC
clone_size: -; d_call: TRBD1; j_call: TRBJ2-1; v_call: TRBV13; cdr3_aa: CASSYPTGENRNEQFF; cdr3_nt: TGTGCCAGCAGCTACCCGACAGGGGAAAATCGGAATGAGCAGTTCTTC
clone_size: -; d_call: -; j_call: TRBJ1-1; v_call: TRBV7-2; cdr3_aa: CASSRTRGTEAFF; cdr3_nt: TGTGCCAGCAGCCGCACGAGAGGGACTGAAGCTTTCTTT
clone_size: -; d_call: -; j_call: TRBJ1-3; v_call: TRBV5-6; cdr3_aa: CASSPRADAHTIYF; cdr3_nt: TGTGCCAGCAGCCCCAGGGCTGACGCGCACACCATATATTTT
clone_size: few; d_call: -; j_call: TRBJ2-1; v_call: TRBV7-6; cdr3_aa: CASSSTPRGSGANEQFF; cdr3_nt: TGTGCCAGCAGCTCCACCCCCCGGGGCTCGGGGGCCAATGAGCAGTTCTTC
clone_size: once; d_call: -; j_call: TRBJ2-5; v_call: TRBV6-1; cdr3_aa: CASSETGRETQYF; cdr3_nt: TGTGCCAGCAGTGAAACAGGAAGGGAGACCCAGTACTTC
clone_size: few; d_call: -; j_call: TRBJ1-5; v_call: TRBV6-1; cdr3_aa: CASSEGQRVRPQHF; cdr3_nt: TGTGCCAGCAGTGAAGGGCAGAGGGTTAGGCCCCAGCATTTT
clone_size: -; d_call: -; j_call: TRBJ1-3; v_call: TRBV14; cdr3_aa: CASSLNTISGNTIYF; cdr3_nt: TGTGCCAGCAGCCTCAACACGATCTCTGGAAACACCATATATTTT
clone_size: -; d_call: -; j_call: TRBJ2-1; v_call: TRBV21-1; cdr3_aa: CASSKGLGLIHNEQFF; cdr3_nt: TGTGCCAGCAGCAAAGGACTAGGGTTGATCCACAATGAGCAGTTCTTC
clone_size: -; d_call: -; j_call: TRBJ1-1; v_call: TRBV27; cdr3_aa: CASSLRTVGTEAFF; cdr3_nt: TGTGCCAGCAGTCTGCGAACAGTGGGCACTGAAGCTTTCTTT
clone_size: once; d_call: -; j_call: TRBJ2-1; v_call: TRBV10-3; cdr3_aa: CAIRSDNEQFF; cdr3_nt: TGTGCCATCAGGTCCGACAATGAGCAGTTCTTC
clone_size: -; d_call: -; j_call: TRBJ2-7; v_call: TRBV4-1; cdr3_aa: CASSQRTAEPYEQYF; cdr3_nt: TGCGCCAGCAGCCAAAGGACAGCCGAGCCCTACGAGCAGTACTTC
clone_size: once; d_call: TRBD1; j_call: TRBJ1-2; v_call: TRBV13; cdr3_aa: CASSLTQGVYYGYTF; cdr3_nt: TGTGCCAGCAGCTTAACACAGGGGGTATACTATGGCTACACCTTC
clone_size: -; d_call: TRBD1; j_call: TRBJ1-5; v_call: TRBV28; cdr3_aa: CASSIRIGTGYYQPQHF; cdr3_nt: TGTGCCAGCAGCATCCGCATCGGGACAGGGTACTATCAGCCCCAGCATTTT
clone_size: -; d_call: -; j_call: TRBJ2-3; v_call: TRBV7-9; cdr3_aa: CASSLGLLTDTQYF; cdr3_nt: TGTGCCAGCAGTTTGGGACTCCTCACAGATACGCAGTATTTT
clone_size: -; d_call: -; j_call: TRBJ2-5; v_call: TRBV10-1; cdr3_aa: CAREWRETQYF; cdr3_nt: TGCGCTCGGGAGTGGCGAGAGACCCAGTACTTC
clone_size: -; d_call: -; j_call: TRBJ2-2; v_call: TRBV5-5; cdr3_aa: CASTRDFHTGELFF; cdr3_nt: TGTGCCAGCACCCGGGACTTTCACACCGGGGAGCTGTTTTTT
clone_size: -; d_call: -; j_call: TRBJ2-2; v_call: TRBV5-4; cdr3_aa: CASSLGTVNTGELFF; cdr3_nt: TGTGCCAGCAGCTTGGGGACAGTGAACACCGGGGAGCTGTTTTTT
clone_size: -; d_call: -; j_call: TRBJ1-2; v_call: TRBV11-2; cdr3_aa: CASSLRRLRDGYTF; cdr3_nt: TGTGCCAGCAGCTTACGCCGCCTCCGGGATGGCTACACCTTC
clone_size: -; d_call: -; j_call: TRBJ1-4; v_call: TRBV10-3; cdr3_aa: CAISGEGEKLFF; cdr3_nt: TGTGCCATCAGCGGGGAGGGTGAAAAACTGTTTTTT
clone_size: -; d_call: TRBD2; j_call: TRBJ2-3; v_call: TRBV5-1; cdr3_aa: CASSLAGTYGDFWTSDPDTQYF; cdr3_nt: TGCGCCAGCAGCTTGGCTGGGACATACGGCGATTTCTGGACTAGCGATCCAGATACGCAGTATTTT
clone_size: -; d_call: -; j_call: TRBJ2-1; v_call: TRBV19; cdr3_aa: CASSIDLSTGSYNEQFF; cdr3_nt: TGTGCCAGTAGTATAGATCTATCGACAGGCTCCTACAATGAGCAGTTCTTC
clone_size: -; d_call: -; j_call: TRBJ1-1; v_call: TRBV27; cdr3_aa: CASSLRGSTEAFF; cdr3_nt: TGTGCCAGCAGTTTGCGGGGAAGTACTGAAGCTTTCTTT
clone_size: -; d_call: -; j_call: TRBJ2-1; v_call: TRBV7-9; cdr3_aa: CASSPREASSYNEQFF; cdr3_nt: TGTGCCAGCAGCCCACGGGAAGCCAGCTCCTACAATGAGCAGTTCTTC
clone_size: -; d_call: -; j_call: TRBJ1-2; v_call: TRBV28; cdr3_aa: CASSLGNYGYTF; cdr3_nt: TGTGCCAGCAGTTTAGGTAACTATGGCTACACCTTC
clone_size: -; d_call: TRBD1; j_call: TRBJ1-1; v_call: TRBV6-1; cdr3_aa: CASSANTGVTEAFF; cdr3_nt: TGTGCCAGCAGTGCCAATACAGGGGTCACTGAAGCTTTCTTT
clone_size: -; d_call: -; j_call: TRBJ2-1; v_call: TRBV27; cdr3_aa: CASRPSRSSYNEQFF; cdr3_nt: TGTGCCAGCAGACCCTCGAGGAGCTCCTACAATGAGCAGTTCTTC
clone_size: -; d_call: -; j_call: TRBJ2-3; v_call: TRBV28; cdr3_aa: CASSQGGIADTQYF; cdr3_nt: TGTGCCAGTTCTCAGGGGGGGATCGCAGATACGCAGTATTTT
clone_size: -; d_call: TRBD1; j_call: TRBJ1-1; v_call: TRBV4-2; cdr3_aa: CASSRPGQRNTEAFF; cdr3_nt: TGTGCCAGCAGCCGACCGGGACAGAGAAACACTGAAGCTTTCTTT
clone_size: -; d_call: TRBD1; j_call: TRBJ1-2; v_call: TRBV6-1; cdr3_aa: CASSESGTGAPRYGYTF; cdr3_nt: TGTGCCAGCAGTGAATCCGGGACAGGGGCTCCTAGATATGGCTACACCTTC
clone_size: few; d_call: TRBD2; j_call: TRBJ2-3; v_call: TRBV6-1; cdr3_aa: CASSELAGGPDTQYF; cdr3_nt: TGTGCCAGCAGTGAACTAGCGGGGGGGCCGGATACGCAGTATTTT
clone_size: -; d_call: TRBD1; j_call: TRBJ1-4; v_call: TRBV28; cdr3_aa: CASTQGAANEKLFF; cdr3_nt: TGTGCCAGCACTCAGGGGGCTGCTAATGAAAAACTGTTTTTT
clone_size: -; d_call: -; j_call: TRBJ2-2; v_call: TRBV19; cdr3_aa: CASSPRGSAGELFF; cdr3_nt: TGTGCCAGTAGTCCCAGGGGAAGTGCCGGGGAGCTGTTTTTT